These T cell receptor beta chains were read from a single sample in a study of radiotherapy plus CTLA-4 blockade in lung cancer. Sequencing used immunoSEQ multiplex PCR; TCRdb keeps in-frame clones, though not all of them. The data contain some 94,000 clones, roughly 85% of them singletons. Sequencing was performed on peripheral blood, taken from a patient treated with radiotherapy plus ipilimumab. Receptor source: a human donor with non-small cell lung cancer that progressed on radiotherapy plus ipilimumab. CDR3s include the opening cysteine and the closing phenylalanine or tryptophan. D genes are given only for firm matches. The size entry is marked missing in some rows and otherwise reads once, few, many or a size class.

J gene,clone size,D gene,V gene,CDR3 protein,CDR3 DNA
TRBJ2-1,.,TRBD2,TRBV27,CASSFRVAGINEQFF,TGTGCCAGCAGTTTCCGGGTAGCGGGAATCAATGAGCAGTTCTTC
TRBJ1-2,.,.,TRBV2,CASKTDNYGYTF,TGTGCCAGCAAAACAGACAACTATGGCTACACCTTC
TRBJ1-2,once,.,TRBV7-9,CASSLLPGGNYGYTF,TGTGCCAGCAGCCTGCTCCCGGGGGGAAACTATGGCTACACCTTC
TRBJ2-3,.,TRBD2,TRBV4-2,CASSRTRGLAGADTQYF,TGTGCCAGCAGCCGGACCCGAGGACTAGCGGGAGCAGATACGCAGTATTTT
TRBJ2-1,few,TRBD2,TRBV10-3,CAIQGGVAGGDEQFF,TGTGCCATTCAAGGAGGAGTAGCGGGAGGGGATGAGCAGTTCTTC
TRBJ2-3,.,.,TRBV19,CASSIIRARTDTQYF,TGTGCCAGTAGTATAATCCGGGCCCGCACAGATACGCAGTATTTT
TRBJ2-7,.,.,TRBV6-1,CASRLDRRLEQYF,TGTGCCAGCAGGTTAGACAGACGTCTCGAGCAGTACTTC
TRBJ2-3,.,.,TRBV5-1,CASSFGQLTDTQYF,TGCGCCAGCAGCTTCGGGCAGCTCACAGATACGCAGTATTTT
TRBJ1-5,.,TRBD1,TRBV28,CASSLYRQGRQPQHF,TGTGCCAGCAGCCTATATCGACAGGGGCGTCAGCCCCAGCATTTT
TRBJ1-4,.,.,TRBV2,CASSEFEQTNEKLFF,TGTGCCAGCAGTGAGTTCGAACAGACTAATGAAAAACTGTTTTTT
TRBJ2-6,.,.,TRBV2,CASSDQVSGANVLTF,TGTGCCAGCAGTGATCAGGTCTCTGGGGCCAACGTCCTGACTTTC
TRBJ1-4,.,TRBD1,TRBV5-1,CASSSGQADEKLFF,TGCGCCAGCAGTTCGGGACAGGCGGACGAAAAACTGTTTTTT
TRBJ2-4,.,TRBD2,TRBV5-1,CASSPFSGSNIQYF,TGCGCCAGCAGCCCTTTTAGCGGGAGTAACATTCAGTACTTC
TRBJ2-7,once,.,TRBV5-6,CASTTPSATYEQYF,TGTGCCAGCACCACCCCTAGCGCCACCTACGAGCAGTACTTC
TRBJ2-4,.,TRBD1,TRBV6-1,CASRDRGGADIQYF,TGTGCCAGCAGGGACAGGGGCGGCGCCGACATTCAGTACTTC
TRBJ1-5,.,.,TRBV16,CASSQSRRSDSNQPQHF,TGTGCCAGCAGCCAGTCAAGGCGGTCAGACAGCAATCAGCCCCAGCATTTT
TRBJ2-1,.,TRBD2,TRBV28,CASSWSGLAPNEQFF,TGTGCCAGCAGTTGGTCGGGACTAGCGCCCAATGAGCAGTTCTTC
TRBJ2-7,.,.,TRBV15,CATSRDRGLYEQYF,TGTGCCACCAGCAGAGACCGAGGGCTATACGAGCAGTACTTC
TRBJ1-4,.,.,TRBV7-7,CASSLGEGRSEKLFF,TGTGCTAGCAGCTTAGGTGAGGGTCGGAGCGAAAAACTGTTTTTT
TRBJ2-7,.,TRBD1,TRBV30,CAWSATYRQGNCSDEQYF,TGTGCCTGGAGTGCCACTTACCGACAGGGGAACTGCTCCGACGAGCAGTACTTC
TRBJ2-2,.,TRBD1,TRBV19,CASSIITGVRGELFF,TGTGCCAGTAGTATTATAACAGGGGTACGGGGGGAGCTGTTTTTT
TRBJ1-2,.,.,TRBV20-1,CSGGDQNGYTF,TGCAGTGGGGGTGACCAGAATGGCTACACCTTC
TRBJ2-1,.,.,TRBV30,CAWNILGSSYNEQFF,TGTGCCTGGAACATACTAGGAAGCTCCTACAATGAGCAGTTCTTC
TRBJ1-6,.,.,TRBV4-1,CASSQDGAVYNSPLHF,TGCGCCAGCAGCCAAGATGGGGCCGTCTATAATTCACCCCTCCACTTT
TRBJ1-1,once,TRBD1,TRBV18,CASSPNRDRVTEAFF,TGTGCCAGCTCACCCAACCGGGACAGGGTCACTGAAGCTTTCTTT
TRBJ1-6,.,TRBD1,TRBV6-6,CASSPRQGDNSPLHF,TGTGCCAGCAGTCCCCGACAGGGTGATAATTCACCCCTCCACTTT
TRBJ2-5,.,TRBD1,TRBV29-1,CSVEIDRAETQYF,TGCAGCGTTGAGATTGACAGGGCGGAGACCCAGTACTTC
TRBJ1-2,.,TRBD1,TRBV29-1,CSVVGGVTRYGYTF,TGCAGCGTTGTAGGGGGCGTTACTAGATATGGCTACACCTTC
TRBJ1-5,once,.,TRBV6-5,CASSYVSRKGPQHF,TGTGCCAGCAGTTACGTCTCCCGAAAAGGGCCCCAGCATTTT
TRBJ2-7,.,TRBD2,TRBV2,CASSFGTSGSRSYEQYF,TGTGCCAGCTCATTTGGGACTAGCGGGAGTAGGTCCTACGAGCAGTACTTC
TRBJ2-1,.,TRBD2,TRBV6-5,CASSSWTSRDNEQFF,TGTGCCAGCAGCTCCTGGACTAGTCGGGACAATGAGCAGTTCTTC
TRBJ2-2,.,.,TRBV7-8,CASSPERTGELFF,TGTGCCAGCAGCCCCGAGCGGACCGGGGAGCTGTTTTTT
TRBJ2-1,.,.,TRBV2,CASQKGAGNEQFF,TGTGCCAGCCAAAAAGGGGCGGGCAATGAGCAGTTCTTC
TRBJ2-4,once,.,TRBV30,CAWSVGVERAKNIQYF,TGTGCCTGGAGTGTAGGGGTTGAGCGGGCCAAAAACATTCAGTACTTC
TRBJ2-3,.,.,TRBV18,CASSPPSQDTQYF,TGTGCCAGCTCACCACCTTCCCAGGATACGCAGTATTTT
TRBJ2-7,.,TRBD2,TRBV29-1,CSVTVVAGRNEQYF,TGCAGCGTGACCGTCGTAGCGGGAAGAAACGAGCAGTACTTC